This T cell receptor beta chain stems from a study of blood T cell repertoires in COVID-19. The protocol was immunoSEQ multiplex PCR, while the TCRdb copy is restricted to in-frame clones and leaves out a portion. The data hold around 200,000 clones, with more than 75% observed a single time. On this clone: The identical CDR3 is also encoded by other nucleotide sequences in the sample.

Germline CDR1 SEHNR, CDR2 FQNEAQ (reference sequence). The CDR3 runs 14 residues. Deletions cut 0 bases from V and 0 bases from J, with 6 bases between. Input material: peripheral blood. The chain joins TRBV7-9 to TRBJ2-7, with D possibly TRBD2 on 6 matching bases. This clonotype was obtained from a man aged 40-50 years with active or convalescent COVID-19. In DNA form, the CDR3 reads TGTGCCAGCAGCTTAGCGGGACTCTCCTACGAGCAGTACTTC. Amino acid sequence: CASSLAGLSYEQYF.